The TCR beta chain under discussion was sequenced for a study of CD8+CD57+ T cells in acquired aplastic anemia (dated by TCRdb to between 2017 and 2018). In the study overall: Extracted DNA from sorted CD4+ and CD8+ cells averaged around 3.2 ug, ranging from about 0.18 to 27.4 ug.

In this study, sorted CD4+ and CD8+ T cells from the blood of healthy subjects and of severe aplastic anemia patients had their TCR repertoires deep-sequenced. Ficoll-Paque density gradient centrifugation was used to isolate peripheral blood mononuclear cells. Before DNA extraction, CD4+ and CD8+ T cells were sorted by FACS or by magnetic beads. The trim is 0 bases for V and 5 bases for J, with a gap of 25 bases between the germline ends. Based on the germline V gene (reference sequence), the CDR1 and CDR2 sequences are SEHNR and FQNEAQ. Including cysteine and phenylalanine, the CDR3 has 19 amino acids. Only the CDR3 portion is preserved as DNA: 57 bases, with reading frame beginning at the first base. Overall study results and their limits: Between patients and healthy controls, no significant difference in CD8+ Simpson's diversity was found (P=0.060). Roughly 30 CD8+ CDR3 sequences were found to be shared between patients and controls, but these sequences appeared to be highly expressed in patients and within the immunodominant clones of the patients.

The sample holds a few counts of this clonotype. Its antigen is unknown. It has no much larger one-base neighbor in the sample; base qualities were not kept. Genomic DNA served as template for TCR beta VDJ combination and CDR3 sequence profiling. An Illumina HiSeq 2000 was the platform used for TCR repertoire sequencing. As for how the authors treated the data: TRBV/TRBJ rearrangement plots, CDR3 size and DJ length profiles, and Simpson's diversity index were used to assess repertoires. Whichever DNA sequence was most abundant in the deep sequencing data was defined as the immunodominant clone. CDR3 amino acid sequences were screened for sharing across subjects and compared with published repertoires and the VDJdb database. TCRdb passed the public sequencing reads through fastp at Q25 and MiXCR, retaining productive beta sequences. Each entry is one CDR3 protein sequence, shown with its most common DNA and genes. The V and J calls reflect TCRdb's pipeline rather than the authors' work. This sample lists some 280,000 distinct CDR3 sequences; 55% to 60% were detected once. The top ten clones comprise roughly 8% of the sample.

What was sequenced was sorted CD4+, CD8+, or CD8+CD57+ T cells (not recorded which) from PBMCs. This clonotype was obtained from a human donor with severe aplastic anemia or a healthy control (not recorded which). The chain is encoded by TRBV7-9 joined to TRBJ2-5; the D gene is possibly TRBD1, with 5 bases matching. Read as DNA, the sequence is TGTGCCAGCAGCTTAGCCCTACGACTCTCGACAGATCCTGAGGAGACCCAGTACTTC. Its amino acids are CASSLALRLSTDPEETQYF.